This entry lists 23 T cell receptor beta chains sequenced from one sample in a study of blood T cells in healthy people across ages (dated by TCRdb to between 2014 and 2017). The library was prepared using 5' RACE. Reads for this sample came from an Illumina HiSeq 2500. A second PCR of about 7 to 12 cycles was performed with a sample-barcoded 5' primer and a J-beta primer mix. TCRdb reprocessed the public reads (quality trimming at Q25 with fastp, clone calling with MiXCR) and kept in-frame beta chains. Under each unique CDR3 protein, matching rows form one entry showing the most common genes and DNA. The sample has approximately 1.5 million distinct CDR3 sequences on record, roughly 32% of them singletons. The ten largest clones add up to approximately 10% of the sample. Sequenced input: blood. The receptors were sampled from a woman in her 30s in good health.

The chain has TRBV2 and TRBJ2-7; the D gene is possibly TRBD2 (5 bases). CDR1 and CDR2 (germline): SNHLY, FYNNEI. This CDR3 region has 13 residues. Trimming left V 8 bases short and J 2 bases short, with 13 bases between. CDR3 protein: CASREAAPYEQYF. CDR3 nucleotides: TGTGCCAGCCGCGAAGCGGCCCCCTACGAGCAGTACTTC.

This clonotype was observed a few times. V and J are TRBV20-1 and TRBJ2-1; D is perhaps TRBD2 (6 bases). V lost 6 bases to trimming and J lost 12 bases, with 15 bases between them. The CDR3 totals 11 residues. CDR1 is DFQATT, CDR2 SNEGSKA, per germline (reference sequence). CDR3 sequence (DNA): TGCAGTGCCTTCGTCCGGACTATGCAGTTCTTC. Translation: CSAFVRTMQFF.

This clonotype was recorded at least ten times. The DNA for the CDR3 is TGTGCCAGCAGCAGCTCCGGGACAGGGTTGACAAACATTCAGTACTTC. Encoded protein: CASSSSGTGLTNIQYF. The chain carries TRBV5-6 and TRBJ2-4; TRBD1 aligns across 9 bases. The germline CDR1 and CDR2 sequences are SGHDT and YYEEEE. The junction had 11 bases not matched to a gene; V was cut back by 4 bases and J by 6 bases. The CDR3 loop spans 16 amino acids.

A remark on this clonotype: A read error may account for a junction end that differs from germline. The V call is TRBV15, the J call TRBJ1-2, with 8 bases aligning to TRBD1. CDR3 length: 14 amino acids. Germline V gene sequence: CDR1 LNHNV, CDR2 YYDKDF (reference sequence). The CDR3 sequence is CATGRPQGAYGYTF. DNA for the CDR3: TGTGCCACCGGCAGACCCCAGGGGGCTTATGGCTACACCTTC.

This clonotype was found many times. The chain employs TRBV7-9 and TRBJ1-2; D unclear. Germline assignment: CDR1 SEHNR and CDR2 FQNEAQ (reference sequence). The CDR3 totals 16 residues. Trimming took 1 base from V and 6 from J, leaving 18 bases between them. The CDR3: CASSLVSAGTSHGYTF. CDR3 DNA: TGTGCCAGCAGCTTAGTGTCGGCCGGCACCTCACATGGCTACACCTTC.

V is TRBV20-1 and J is TRBJ2-7, with D possibly matching TRBD1 (6 bases). CDR3 length: 15 residues. V lost 0 bases, J lost 3 bases, and 15 bases lay in between. CDR1 and CDR2 (germline): DFQATT, SNEGSKA (reference sequence). CDR3 bases: TGCAGTGCTAGAGATCCCGGGACAAAGGGCTACGAGCAGTACTTC. It specifies CSARDPGTKGYEQYF.

The rearrangement uses TRBV7-9 and TRBJ2-7; D gene uncertain. Germline V lookup: CDR1 SEHNR, CDR2 FQNEAQ (reference sequence). V was pared by 0 bases and J by 4 bases, with 7 bases between. This CDR3 has 13 residues. The CDR3 region has the DNA TGTGCCAGCAGCTTAGCTACGGATTACGAGCAGTACTTC. Amino acid sequence: CASSLATDYEQYF.

A few counts support this clonotype. The J gene is TRBJ2-1, the V gene TRBV3-1; a possible D gene is TRBD1 (6 bases). V shed 4 bases and J shed 0 bases, with 10 bases lying between them. This CDR3 is built from 15 residues. CDR1 LGHDT and CDR2 YNNKEL come from the germline V gene (reference sequence). The CDR3 nucleotides are TGTGCCAGCAGCCGGGGGCTAACCTCCTACAATGAGCAGTTCTTC. Amino acid sequence: CASSRGLTSYNEQFF.

The V gene is TRBV5-6, the J gene TRBJ2-5; the match to TRBD2 covers 10 bases. The CDR3 covers 20 residues. Looked up from germline, CDR1 is SGHDT and CDR2 is YYEEEE. Unmatched junction bases numbered 21, after V lost 1 base and J lost 6 bases. CDR3 sequence (DNA): TGTGCCAGCAGCTTGTGGGGGGGCTCGCTAGCGGGGGCAACGTCCCAGACCCAGTACTTC. Its protein is CASSLWGGSLAGATSQTQYF.

This clonotype was recorded once. The chain recombines TRBV6-1 with TRBJ1-2; D is perhaps TRBD1 (6 bases). V was clipped by 4 bases and J by 4 bases, with 13 bases between them. Germline V gene sequence: CDR1 MNHNS, CDR2 SASEGT. The CDR3 totals 14 residues. Here the CDR3 reads CASSGGRTVYGYTF. CDR3 coding DNA: TGTGCCAGCAGTGGCGGGAGGACAGTCTATGGCTACACCTTC.

J is TRBJ1-1 and V is TRBV9, with a weak D call TRBD1 (6 bases). The CDR3 is made up of 15 amino acids. The V and J ends lost 3 bases and 11 bases respectively, with 23 bases between them. Germline V CDR1 and CDR2: SGDLS, YYNGEE. As DNA, the CDR3 is TGTGCCAGCAGCGCCGGTAGGACAGCCGGAAAATCGGCTTTCTTT. Its protein product is CASSAGRTAGKSAFF.

This clonotype was detected a few times. The CDR3 here is CASTGHNSYYEQYF. The CDR3 DNA follows: TGTGCCAGCACCGGACACAACTCTTACTACGAGCAGTACTTC. The chain carries TRBV6-1 and TRBJ2-7, with D tentatively TRBD1 (5 bases). CDR1 MNHNS and CDR2 SASEGT come from the germline V gene. There are 14 residues in the CDR3. Trimming shortened V by 7 bases and J by 3 bases, and 16 bases separated the two germline ends.

The rearrangement joins TRBV20-1 to TRBJ2-1, with 9 bases lining up with TRBD2. CDR1 DFQATT and CDR2 SNEGSKA come from the germline V gene (reference sequence). The CDR3 spans 16 residues. The trim removed 4 bases at V and 8 bases at J, leaving 15 bases unmatched. CDR3 in DNA: TGCAGTGCTAAAAGGAGCATGCGGGAGGGATGGGATGAGCAGTTCTTC. This translates into CSAKRSMREGWDEQFF.

V usage is TRBV20-1 and J usage is TRBJ2-7; D unclear. Germline V gene data show CDR1 as DFQATT and CDR2 as SNEGSKA (reference sequence). This CDR3 has 15 residues. The germline V and J ends were trimmed by 2 bases and 2 bases, with 16 bases remaining between them. The CDR3 region is CSARRWAAPTYEQYF. CDR3 nucleotides: TGCAGTGCTAGAAGATGGGCCGCCCCGACCTACGAGCAGTACTTC.

This clonotype was seen many times. CDR3 sequence reads: CASSLHPGQGLDTQYF. Here the CDR3 DNA reads TGTGCCAGCAGCTTACACCCGGGACAGGGGTTGGATACGCAGTATTTT. The chain combines TRBV7-2 with TRBJ2-3, with TRBD1 matching 10 bases. CDR3 size: 16 residues. The V segment lost 2 bases and the J segment 6 bases; nucleotides outside the gene matches: 8. Germline loops: CDR1 SGHTA, CDR2 FQGNSA.

The chain recombines TRBV5-1 with TRBJ2-1, with unresolved D. V lost 2 bases, J lost 6 bases, and 18 bases lay in between. Germline V CDR1 and CDR2: SGHRS, YFSETQ. CDR3 size: 16 residues. The CDR3, as DNA: TGCGCCAGCAGCTTTGGCCAGGACCTCAACTGCAATGAGCAGTTCTTC. The encoded protein is CASSFGQDLNCNEQFF.

The rearrangement joins TRBV7-9 to TRBJ2-3, with D perhaps matching TRBD2 (5 bases). The V end was cut by 1 base, the J end by 5 bases, with 16 bases between. CDR3 size: 16 residues. The germline V gene encodes CDR1 SEHNR and CDR2 FQNEAQ (reference sequence). The CDR3 here is CASSLDRVRVRDTQYF. As DNA, the CDR3 is TGTGCCAGCAGCTTAGACCGGGTGAGGGTAAGAGATACGCAGTATTTT.

This clonotype was observed at least ten times. The chain has TRBV25-1 and TRBJ2-7; TRBD1 matches 9 bases. CDR1 MGHDK and CDR2 SYGVNS come from the germline V gene. With V trimmed by 1 base and J by 4 bases, 2 bases remained unmatched. There are 14 residues in the CDR3. The chain's CDR3 is CASSEFGQGYEQYF. The CDR3 DNA follows: TGTGCCAGCAGTGAATTCGGACAGGGGTACGAGCAGTACTTC.

This clonotype was recorded a few times. The chain recombines TRBV20-1 with TRBJ2-3; D uncertain. CDR3 size: 11 residues. Germline V gene lookup returns CDR1 DFQATT and CDR2 SNEGSKA (reference sequence). V shed 5 bases and J shed 7 bases, with 10 bases lying between them. This CDR3 reads CSAPDGYTQYF. The CDR3 region has the DNA TGCAGTGCTCCGGACGGGTATACGCAGTATTTT.

In its sample, this clonotype was seen a few times. The chain combines TRBV20-1 with TRBJ1-2; TRBD1 might be the D (6 bases). Trimming took off 1 base at V and 4 bases at J, with 13 bases between the two ends. The CDR3 length is 14 residues. The germline V gene has CDR1 DFQATT and CDR2 SNEGSKA (reference sequence). This CDR3 reads CSARVVRGGYGYTF. DNA for the CDR3: TGCAGTGCTAGAGTGGTCAGGGGCGGCTATGGCTACACCTTC.

V gene TRBV29-1 combines with J gene TRBJ1-4; a weak D match, TRBD1 (5 bases). There are 13 residues in the CDR3. Germline V gene data show CDR1 as SQVTM and CDR2 as ANQGSEA. The V gene lost 5 bases and the J gene lost 5 bases, with 12 bases spanning the gap. The chain's CDR3 is CSVHRPGNEKLFF. The CDR3 nucleotides are TGCAGCGTTCACAGGCCGGGGAATGAAAAACTGTTTTTT.

This clonotype was observed a handful of times. This chain joins TRBV5-1 and TRBJ1-1; D uncertain. V was shortened by 8 bases and J by 3 bases, with 8 bases between the two germline ends. Germline CDR1 reads SGHRS; CDR2 reads YFSETQ. This CDR3 is 11 amino acids long. Written as DNA, the CDR3 is TGCGCCAGTCTATCGGACACTGAAGCTTTCTTT. It codes for CASLSDTEAFF.

This clonotype has a handful of counts. This chain uses TRBV10-3 with TRBJ1-1; maybe TRBD1 (5 bases). The V end was cut by 6 bases, the J end by 4 bases, with 21 bases between. This CDR3 comprises 16 residues. Germline values: CDR1 ENHRY, CDR2 SYGVKD. The CDR3, as DNA: TGTGCCATCAGGTCAAGCACAGGAGACGGGAGCACTGAAGCTTTCTTT. Its translation is CAIRSSTGDGSTEAFF.